One T cell receptor (beta chain) is described in this entry. Its antigen remains unknown. The sample originates from a study of beta chain features in type 1 diabetes. Regarding the study as a whole: Patients and controls would be equally affected if PCR favored shorter templates.

Trimming took 9 bases from V and 5 from J; bases not matched to a gene: 12. CDR1 is MNHNS, CDR2 SASEGT, per germline. CDR3 length: 14 residues. A sort by CD45RO/CCR7/CD25/CD127/CD95/CD27 yielded CD4+ naive, central memory, regulatory and stem cell-like memory cells. Purity exceeding 95% was reached by all sorted populations. The investigators reverse transcribed all of the isolated RNA, so they sequenced expressed TCRB transcripts. Only in-frame clones appear in the TCRdb table, and some are missing; sequencing was by immunoSEQ multiplex PCR. The top ten hold approximately 0.024% of the sample, which has almost 250,000 clones, less than 15% seen once.

The sequenced sample consisted of naive CD4+ T cells from blood. The genes are TRBV6-1 and TRBJ2-7, with 8 bases lining up with TRBD1. This receptor was taken from a woman in her 40s in good health. CDR3: CASFYTGGKDEQYF. The CDR3 DNA reads as TGTGCCAGTTTTTACACAGGGGGGAAGGACGAGCAGTACTTC.